The sequence of this T cell receptor (beta chain) was determined in a study of shared clonotypes between healthy human individuals (dated by TCRdb to 2019 to 2021). About the study as a whole: Two women and a few men aged 18 to 49 years were included in the cohort. The study deeply sequenced blood TCR repertoires of several healthy adults to estimate repertoire size and the extent of clonotype sharing between individuals. Per donor, leukapheresis produced somewhere between about 0.85 and 9.5 billion PBMCs. For each donor, CD4 naive and CD4 memory were each given three plates, CD8 naive was given two plates, and CD8 memory was given one plate. To increase sequencing depth and limit assay-specific biases, TCR repertoire library preparation and sequencing were carried out by different laboratories using diverse techniques. General study outcomes and caveats: The genetic and exposure-history diversity represented was limited by the small number of donors. Higher generation probabilities were observed for clonotypes shared by all four sorted-subset donors than for non-shared clonotypes. Incomplete sequencing was indicated by rarefaction of sorted-subset datasets, despite the large sequencing depth. Based on pairwise subsampling, the degree of clonotype sharing among donors was expected to be affected by sequencing depth. Sampling was restricted to blood, and TCR repertoires in tissues likely differ from the TCR repertoires found in blood. Approximately 5% of naive CD4, 3.5% of naive CD8, 2% to 2.5% of memory CD4, and approximately 0.4% of memory CD8 clonotypes were shared across a few donors. Naive subsets generally had larger estimated clonotype richness than memory subsets.

The donors were healthy, HIV-negative adults with no recently reported acute infections or vaccinations. All donors were Caucasian adults living in Nashville, Tennessee, USA. CD4+ T cells were enriched through magnetic negative selection, after which naive cells were positively selected on CD45RA and the remaining negative fraction served as the memory subset. Blood was obtained by leukapheresis, after which PBMCs were separated by Ficoll-Histopaque density gradient centrifugation and cryopreserved in liquid nitrogen vapor phase. Analytical flow cytometry was used to check the purity and quantity of each magnetically sorted T cell population. From each sorted fraction, genomic DNA was isolated and quantified by UV absorbance on a Nanodrop 2000c. This clone was observed once. Which antigen it targets is not known. No quality values exist for individual bases; no much larger clone is one base distant.

The CDR3 numbers 15 residues from cysteine through phenylalanine. Left in the record is the CDR3 DNA by itself, 45 bases read in frame from the first base. According to the germline V gene, CDR1 reads SGDLS and CDR2 reads YYNGEE. A distance of 15 bases separates the germline ends of V and J, which lose 1 base and 4 bases respectively. Using the deep immunoSEQ assay, multiplex PCR amplified TCR CDR3 regions from genomic DNA. Extracted genomic DNA from each cell subset was spread evenly across all wells of several immunoSEQ 96-well plates, with each plate serving as a replicate. For sorted subsets, about 220 ng of genomic DNA, equivalent to 25,000 to 35,000 T cell genomes, went into each replicate PCR. The purified libraries were quantified using a Qubit 3.0 fluorometer, sized with a Bioanalyzer 2100, and then quantified again using the KAPA Library Quantification kit. Every immunoSEQ 96-well plate was sequenced on a dedicated single-read 150-cycle Illumina NextSeq 550 flow cell. Processing in the source paper ran as follows. The immunoSEQ output contained only junctional sequences without quality scores, so filtering could not match that applied to full-length reads. To assign V/J genes and CDR3, sequences were annotated using PyIR, a Python wrapper for IgBLAST v1.9, with IMGT germline references. Reads were filtered out if the reads had weak V/J assignments (E-value above 1e-6), no CDR3, stop codons, out-of-frame junctions, or ambiguous translated residues. V3J clonotypes were defined as sequences sharing an identical inferred V gene, J gene, and CDR3 amino acid sequence. Percentage overlap between repertoires was calculated by dividing the number of shared unique clonotypes by the size of the smaller repertoire. Three approaches were used to assess repertoire richness: RTK rarefaction, the Chao1 estimator, and Recon v2.1 estimates of unobserved clonotypes. OLGA was used to compute generation probabilities for all TCRbeta clonotypes that the gDNA method yielded from a handful of donors. The immuneACCESS repertoire file appears here via TCRdb, limited to in-frame rearrangements. These files lack a portion of the clones; in checked studies, under half of the deficit traces to unresolved V genes, and the cause of the others is not known. That table is the source of V, J and clone size, and D and trimming were worked out from the DNA. The sample contains a few million clones, over 85% of them found a single time. The ten largest clonotypes hold 0.3% to 0.4% of the sample.

This clonotype was obtained from a man younger than 35 in good health. Some clones in this sample may be carry-over from other donors' samples. The sequenced sample was naive CD4+ T cells from PBMCs. According to the study, the label for this sample's cell subset or site signals: CD45RA+ positively selected. The chain couples TRBV9 to TRBJ2-7; a weak D assignment points to TRBD2 (6 bases agree). The CDR3 is CASSVSGVADYEQYF. At the DNA level, the sequence is TGTGCCAGCAGCGTATCTGGGGTAGCGGATTACGAGCAGTACTTC.